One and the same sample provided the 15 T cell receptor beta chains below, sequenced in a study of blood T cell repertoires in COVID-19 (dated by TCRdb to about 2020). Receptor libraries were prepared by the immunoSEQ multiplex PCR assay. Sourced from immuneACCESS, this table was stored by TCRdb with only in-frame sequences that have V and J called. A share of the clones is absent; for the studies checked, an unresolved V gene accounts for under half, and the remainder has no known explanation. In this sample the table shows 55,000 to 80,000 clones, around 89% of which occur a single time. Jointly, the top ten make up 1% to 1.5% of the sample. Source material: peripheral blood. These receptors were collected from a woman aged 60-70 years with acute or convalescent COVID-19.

The DNA of the CDR3 is TGTGCCAGCAGCTCGGTCACAGATACGCAGTATTTT. Amino acid sequence: CASSSVTDTQYF. V is TRBV7-9 and J is TRBJ2-3, with D unresolved. V lost 4 bases and J 2 bases, leaving 4 bases between the germline ends. From germline, CDR1 is SEHNR and CDR2 FQNEAQ (reference sequence). This CDR3 spans 12 amino acids.

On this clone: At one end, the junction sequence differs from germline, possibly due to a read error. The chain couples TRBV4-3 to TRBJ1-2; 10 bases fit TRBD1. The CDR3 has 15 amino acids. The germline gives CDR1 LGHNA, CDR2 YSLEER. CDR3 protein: CASSQEDRGPYDYTF. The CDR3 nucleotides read TGCGCCAGCAGCCAAGAAGACAGGGGGCCTTATGACTACACCTTC.

In nucleotides, the CDR3 is TGTGCCATCAGACCTACAGGGGACAATCAGCCCCAGCATTTT. It translates to CAIRPTGDNQPQHF. The V and J genes are TRBV10-3 and TRBJ1-5; TRBD1 matches at 7 bases. The CDR3 length is 14 residues. The germline CDR1 and CDR2 sequences are ENHRY and SYGVKD. The J segment lost 3 bases and the V segment lost 6 bases, leaving 5 bases of the junction unmatched.

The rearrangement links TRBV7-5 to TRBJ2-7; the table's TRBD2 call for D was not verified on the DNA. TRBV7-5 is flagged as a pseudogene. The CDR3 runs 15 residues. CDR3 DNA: TGTGCCAGAAGCTTATCAAAGCGGGAGGGATACGAGCAGTACGTC. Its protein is CARSLSKREGYEQYV.

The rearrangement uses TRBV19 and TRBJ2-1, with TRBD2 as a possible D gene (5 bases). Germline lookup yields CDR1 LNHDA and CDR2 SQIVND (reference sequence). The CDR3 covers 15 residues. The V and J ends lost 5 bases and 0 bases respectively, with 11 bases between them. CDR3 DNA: TGTGCCAGTAGTGTACTAGTTACCTCCTACAATGAGCAGTTCTTC. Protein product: CASSVLVTSYNEQFF.

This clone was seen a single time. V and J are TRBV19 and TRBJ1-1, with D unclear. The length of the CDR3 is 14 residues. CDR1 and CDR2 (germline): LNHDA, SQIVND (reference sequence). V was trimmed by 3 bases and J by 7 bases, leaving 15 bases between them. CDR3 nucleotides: TGTGCCAGTAGTATCGGGGTGGCCTCCGGTGAAGCTTTCTTT. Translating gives CASSIGVASGEAFF.

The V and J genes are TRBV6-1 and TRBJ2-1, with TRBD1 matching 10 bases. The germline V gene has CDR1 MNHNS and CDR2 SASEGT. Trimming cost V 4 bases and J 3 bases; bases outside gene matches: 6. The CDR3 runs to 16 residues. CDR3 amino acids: CASSADRGPGYNEQFF. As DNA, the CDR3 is TGTGCCAGCAGTGCCGACAGGGGGCCAGGCTACAATGAGCAGTTCTTC.

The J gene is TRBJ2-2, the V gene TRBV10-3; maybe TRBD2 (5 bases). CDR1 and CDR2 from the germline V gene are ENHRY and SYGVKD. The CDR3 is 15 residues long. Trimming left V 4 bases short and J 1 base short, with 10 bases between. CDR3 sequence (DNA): TGTGCCATCAGTGGAGGGTTGGGGAACACCGGGGAGCTGTTTTTT. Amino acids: CAISGGLGNTGELFF.

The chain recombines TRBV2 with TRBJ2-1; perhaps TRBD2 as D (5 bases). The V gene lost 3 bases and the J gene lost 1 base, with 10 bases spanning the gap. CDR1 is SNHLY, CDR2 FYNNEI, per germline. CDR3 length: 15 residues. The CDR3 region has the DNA TGTGCCAGCAGTGAGAGTAGCGCGTCCTACAATGAGCAGTTCTTC. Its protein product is CASSESSASYNEQFF. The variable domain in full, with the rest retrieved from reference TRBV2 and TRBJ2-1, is EPEVTQTPSHQVTQMGQEVILRCVPISNHLYFYWYRQILGQKVEFLVSFYNNEISEKSEIFDDQFSVERPDGSNFTLKIRSTKLEDSAMYFCASSESSASYNEQFFGPGTRLTVL.

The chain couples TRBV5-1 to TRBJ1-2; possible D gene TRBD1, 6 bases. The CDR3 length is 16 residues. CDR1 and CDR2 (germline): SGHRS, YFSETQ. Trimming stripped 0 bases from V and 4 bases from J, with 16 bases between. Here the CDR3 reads CASSLELATGRYGYTF. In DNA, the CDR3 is TGCGCCAGCAGCTTGGAACTCGCGACAGGTCGCTATGGCTACACCTTC.

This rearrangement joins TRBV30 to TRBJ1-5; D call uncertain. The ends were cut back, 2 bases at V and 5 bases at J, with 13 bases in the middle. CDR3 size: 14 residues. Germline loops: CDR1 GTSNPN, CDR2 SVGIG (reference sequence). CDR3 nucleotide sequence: TGTGCCTGGAGTCAGTCTGGGCTTCATCAGCCCCAGCATTTT. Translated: CAWSQSGLHQPQHF.

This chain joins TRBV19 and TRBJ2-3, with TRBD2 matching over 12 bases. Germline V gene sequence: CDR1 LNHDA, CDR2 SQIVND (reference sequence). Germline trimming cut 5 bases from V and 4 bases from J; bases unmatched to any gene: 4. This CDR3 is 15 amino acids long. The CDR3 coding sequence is TGTGCCAGTAGTCTACTAGCGGGAGGTGCAGATACGCAGTATTTT. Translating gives CASSLLAGGADTQYF.

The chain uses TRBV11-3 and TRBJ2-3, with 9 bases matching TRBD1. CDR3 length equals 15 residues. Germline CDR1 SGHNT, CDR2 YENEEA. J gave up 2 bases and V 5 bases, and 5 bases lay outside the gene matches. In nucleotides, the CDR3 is TGTGCCAGCAGCCCAGGGACAGGGCACACAGATACGCAGTATTTT. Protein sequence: CASSPGTGHTDTQYF. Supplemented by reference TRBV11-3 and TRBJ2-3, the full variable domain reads EAGVVQSPRYKIIEKKQPVAFWCNPISGHNTLYWYLQNLGQGPELLIRYENEEAVDDSQLPKDRFSAERLKGVDSTLKIQPAELGDSAVYLCASSPGTGHTDTQYFGPGTRLTVL.

In DNA, the CDR3 is TGTGCCAGCAACGCAGGGGGATCAGTAAACACCATATATTTT. Its protein product is CASNAGGSVNTIYF. V and J are TRBV28 and TRBJ1-3; 7 bases fit TRBD1. After removal of 7 bases from V and 6 bases from J, the junction contained 9 bases not matched to a gene. CDR1 and CDR2 (germline): MDHEN, SYDVKM. This CDR3 is 14 amino acids long.

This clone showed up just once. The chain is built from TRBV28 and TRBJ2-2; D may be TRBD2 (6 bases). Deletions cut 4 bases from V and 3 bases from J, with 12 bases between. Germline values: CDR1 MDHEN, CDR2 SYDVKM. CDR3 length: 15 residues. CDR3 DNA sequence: TGTGCCAGCAGTTATGGGGCGGGGTACACCGGGGAGCTGTTTTTT. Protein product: CASSYGAGYTGELFF.